Below, 8 T cell receptor beta chains from the same sample are listed, as sequenced in a study of beta chain features in type 1 diabetes. Whole-study findings and limits: Shortening of TCRB CDR3s, moderate but significant, appeared in all four CD4+ subsets of Type 1 diabetes patients.

The entirety of the isolated RNA underwent reverse transcription, so expressed TCRB transcripts were sequenced. Here immunoSEQ multiplex PCR was the method, and the copy in TCRdb shows in-frame clones only, minus some. Of roughly 350,000 clones detected, 8% to 10% appear once; the ten largest clones hold approximately 0.6%. No antigen has been assigned to these receptors. Sequencing was performed on central memory CD4+ T cells from blood. The source is a man aged 25 to 40 with type 1 diabetes.

The chain is built from TRBV9 and TRBJ1-5; D not certain. Trimming removed 0 bases from V and 8 bases from J, with 12 bases in between. This CDR3 is 14 amino acids long. Germline V CDR1 and CDR2: SGDLS, YYNGEE. CDR3 sequence: CASSVDPGGEPQHF. In nucleotides, the CDR3 is TGTGCCAGCAGCGTAGATCCGGGCGGGGAGCCCCAGCATTTT. The complete variable domain, with remaining parts taken from reference TRBV9 and TRBJ1-5, reads DSGVTQTPKHLITATGQRVTLRCSPRSGDLSVYWYQQSLDQGLQFLIQYYNGEERAKGNILERFSAQQFPDLHSELNLSSLELGDSALYFCASSVDPGGEPQHFGDGTRLSIL.

This clone was seen a handful of times. This rearrangement joins TRBV5-5 to TRBJ2-3; D is possibly TRBD1 (5 bases). This CDR3 region has 13 residues. V gave up 1 base and J gave up 6 bases, with 9 bases separating them. Germline loops: CDR1 SGHKS, CDR2 YYEKEE (reference sequence). The CDR3 spells CASSLTGPDTQYF. As DNA, the CDR3 is TGTGCCAGCAGCTTGACAGGTCCGGATACGCAGTATTTT. The full variable domain, its missing parts supplied by reference TRBV5-5 and TRBJ2-3, is DAGVTQSPTHLIKTRGQQVTLRCSPISGHKSVSWYQQVLGQGPQFIFQYYEKEERGRGNFPDRFSARQFPNYSSELNVNALLLGDSALYLCASSLTGPDTQYFGPGTRLTVL.

The rearrangement links TRBV6-1 to TRBJ2-6; D is unresolved. The V and J ends lost 6 bases and 2 bases respectively, with 11 bases between them. Germline lookup yields CDR1 MNHNS and CDR2 SASEGT. The CDR3 is 15 residues long. The CDR3 loop reads CASRQREPGANVLTF. The CDR3 bases are TGTGCCAGCAGACAAAGGGAACCTGGGGCCAACGTCCTGACTTTC.

There are a few counts of this clone. Within the sample, other DNA sequences also encode this same CDR3. The gene calls are TRBV2 and TRBJ2-7, with a tentative D call TRBD1 (6 bases). V lost 4 bases and J 2 bases, leaving 6 bases between the germline ends. Per germline, CDR1 SNHLY and CDR2 FYNNEI. The CDR3 consists of 12 residues. CDR3 nucleotide sequence: TGTGCCAGCAGTGGGACAGCCTACGAGCAGTACTTC. It is translated as CASSGTAYEQYF.

This clone has a handful of counts. The V and J genes are TRBV18 and TRBJ1-1, with 8 bases aligning to TRBD1. V trimming: 2 bases; J trimming: 5 bases; junction bases outside the gene matches: 7. Germline loops: CDR1 KGHSH, CDR2 LQKENI. The CDR3 totals 15 residues. The CDR3 DNA follows: TGTGCCAGCTCACCAAGACAGGGGAGGGAAACTGAAGCTTTCTTT. Protein: CASSPRQGRETEAFF. Complete variable domain (other parts from reference TRBV18 and TRBJ1-1): NAGVMQNPRHLVRRRGQEARLRCSPMKGHSHVYWYRQLPEEGLKFMVYLQKENIIDESGMPKERFSAEFPKEGPSILRIQQVVRGDSAAYFCASSPRQGRETEAFFGQGTRLTVV.

Only a few counts were recorded for this clone. This chain joins TRBV30 and TRBJ1-2, with TRBD1 identical over 9 bases. The V gene end was trimmed by 8 bases and the J gene end by 6 bases; junction bases not matched to a gene: 13. The CDR3 spans 14 residues. Germline CDR1 reads GTSNPN; CDR2 reads SVGIG (reference sequence). CDR3 in amino acids: CASSQNTGGDGYTF. The CDR3 nucleotides read TGTGCCAGCAGCCAGAACACAGGGGGCGATGGCTACACCTTC.

The table lists this clone with a few counts. The chain has TRBV18 and TRBJ2-7, with D possibly called TRBD1 or TRBD2 (7 bases each). Germline V gene data show CDR1 as KGHSH and CDR2 as LQKENI. The CDR3 runs 14 residues. V gave up 6 bases and J gave up 2 bases, with 14 bases separating them. CDR3 in DNA: TGTGCCAGCTCTCCGCAGGGGGGGGCCTACGAGCAGTACTTC. This sequence encodes CASSPQGGAYEQYF.

V and J are TRBV5-1 and TRBJ1-1; possible D gene TRBD1, 6 bases. This CDR3 is built from 16 residues. The V gene's germline CDR1 is SGHRS and CDR2 YFSETQ. V was trimmed by 1 base and J by 2 bases, leaving 15 bases between them. DNA of the CDR3: TGCGCCAGCAGCTTGAAGAACCCAGGGGATAACACTGAAGCTTTCTTT. Residues: CASSLKNPGDNTEAFF. Supplemented by reference TRBV5-1 and TRBJ1-1, the full variable domain reads KAGVTQTPRYLIKTRGQQVTLSCSPISGHRSVSWYQQTPGQGLQFLFEYFSETQRNKGNFPGRFSGRQFSNSRSEMNVSTLELGDSALYLCASSLKNPGDNTEAFFGQGTRLTVV.